Listed below are T cell receptor beta chains from one sample, sequenced in a study of T-cell reconstitution after alpha-beta-depleted transplantation in children. TCRdb passed the PCR reads through MiXCR, listing each CDR3 protein once. In the table there are 250,000 to 400,000 distinct CDR3 sequences, around 25% of which are singletons. Sequenced here: PBMCs, mostly from graft donor cells, sampled 180 days after TCRalphabeta/CD19-depleted stem cell transplant. The receptors come from a male patient aged 10 to 17 who had a stem cell transplant for acute lymphoblastic leukemia, so the T cells may come from the graft donor. Both conserved end residues are part of each CDR3. Fields, in order: J gene, V gene, clone size, D gene, CDR3 DNA, CDR3 protein. The D gene is left open where the match is weak. Clone size is given for some rows only: seen once, a few or many times, or a class if the clone is expanded.

>TRBJ2-7|TRBV29-1|-|TRBD2
TGCAGCGTTGTAAGGCGGGAGGGCAACTACGAGCAGTACTTC
CSVVRREGNYEQYF
>TRBJ1-1|TRBV27|-|-
TGTGCCAGCAGCTCGACCGGGGCGGGGGAAGGGAGGGCTTTCTTT
CASSSTGAGEGRAFF
>TRBJ2-1|TRBV12-3/TRBV12-4|few|-
TGTGCCAGCAGTTTATGGGGGGCGGTCAATGAGCAGTTCTTC
CASSLWGAVNEQFF
>TRBJ1-6|TRBV4-2|-|TRBD1
TGTGCCAGCAGCCAAGATCGGGACAGGGGCCGTTCACCCCTCCACTTT
CASSQDRDRGRSPLHF
>TRBJ2-1|TRBV2|-|TRBD2
TGTGCCAGCGGGACTAGCGGGCTAACCTACAATGAGCAGTTCTTC
CASGTSGLTYNEQFF
>TRBJ2-3|TRBV5-1|many|TRBD2
TGCGCCAGCAGCACACTAGCGACTCGCACAGATACGCAGTATTTT
CASSTLATRTDTQYF
>TRBJ2-2|TRBV7-9|few|-
TGTGCCAGCAGCCTATTCCCGACCCCCCGGGAGCTGTTTTTT
CASSLFPTPRELFF
>TRBJ1-1|TRBV27|-|-
TGTGCCAGCAGTTTATCCTGGGGGGGTGGGAAGACTGAAGCTTTCTTT
CASSLSWGGGKTEAFF
>TRBJ2-7|TRBV24-1|-|-
TGTGCCACCAGTGGGGATGGGGGCACCTACGAGCAGTACTTC
CATSGDGGTYEQYF
>TRBJ1-1|TRBV14|few|-
TGTGCCAGCAGCCCAGACCAGGGTTGGACTGAAGCTTTCTTT
CASSPDQGWTEAFF
>TRBJ2-7|TRBV2|few|TRBD2
TGTGCCAGCAGACGCACCGGGACTACGACCTACGAGCAGTACTTC
CASRRTGTTTYEQYF
>TRBJ1-3|TRBV4-1|few|TRBD1
TGCGCCAGCAGCCAAAGTGGAACAGGGGCCCCTGGAAACACCATATATTTT
CASSQSGTGAPGNTIYF
>TRBJ2-2|TRBV5-6|-|-
TGTGCCAGCAGCTTGGTCCCAGCGACGAACACCGGGGAGCTGTTTTTT
CASSLVPATNTGELFF
>TRBJ2-1|TRBV3-1|-|TRBD2
TGTGCCAGCAGCCTCCAACCCCCGGGACTAGCGGGGGATGAGCAGTTCTTC
CASSLQPPGLAGDEQFF
>TRBJ2-7|TRBV11-1|-|-
TGTGCCAGCAGCTTAGCGACAGGCCCCTCTGCCCTCTCCTACGAGCAGTACTTC
CASSLATGPSALSYEQYF
>TRBJ2-1|TRBV2|-|TRBD1
TGTGCCAGCAGCCTTGGGACAGGGAGAGCCTACAATGAGCAGTTCTTC
CASSLGTGRAYNEQFF
>TRBJ2-4|TRBV6-6|many|-
TGTGCCAGCAGTTACTACACCCGAAACATTCAGTACTTC
CASSYYTRNIQYF
>TRBJ2-1|TRBV9|-|TRBD2
TGTGCCAGCAGCTTCTCCTCGGCGGGGGATGAGCAGTTCTTC
CASSFSSAGDEQFF
>TRBJ1-4|TRBV5-1|-|TRBD1
TGCGCCAGCAGCCTTAGACAGGGCGGATGGGATGAAAAACTGTTTTTT
CASSLRQGGWDEKLFF
>TRBJ2-5|TRBV5-1|few|-
TGCGCCAGCAGCAATATCCGAGAGACCCAGTACTTC
CASSNIRETQYF
>TRBJ2-3|TRBV5-1|few|TRBD2
TGCGCCAGCAGTCTTACCGGGACTAGCGGGATAGGGGATACGCAGTATTTT
CASSLTGTSGIGDTQYF
>TRBJ2-3|TRBV6-5|-|-
TGTGCCAGCAGTTACGGGCAGCTTAGCACAGATACGCAGTATTTT
CASSYGQLSTDTQYF
>TRBJ2-1|TRBV6-2/TRBV6-3|few|TRBD2
TGTGCCAGCAGTCCGGGTAGCGGGTACAATGAGCAGTTCTTC
CASSPGSGYNEQFF
>TRBJ2-4|TRBV6-1|-|-
TGTGCCAGCAGTGCGACATCCGGGCCCACCTTTCAGTACTTC
CASSATSGPTFQYF
>TRBJ2-1|TRBV19|-|-
TGTGCCAGTAGTATAGCTCTTTACTACAATGAGCAGTTCTTC
CASSIALYYNEQFF
>TRBJ1-4|TRBV3-1|-|-
TGTGCCAGCAGCCCACGAGGCAGGGGAGCCCTAAATGAAAAACTGTTTTTT
CASSPRGRGALNEKLFF
>TRBJ2-7|TRBV19|-|TRBD1
TGTGCCAGTAGTGGAACCGGGACAGGGACCTACGAGCAGTACTTC
CASSGTGTGTYEQYF
>TRBJ2-1|TRBV4-1|few|-
-
CASSQVGSGTGEFF
>TRBJ2-7|TRBV30|-|-
TGTGCCTGGAGGCGTGGAGGGAGCGCTCAGGTCTACGAGCAGTACTTC
CAWRRGGSAQVYEQYF
>TRBJ2-5|TRBV5-1|few|-
TGCGCCAGCAGCTTGGCTACTGCCGGGCAAGAGACCCAGTACTTC
CASSLATAGQETQYF
>TRBJ1-1|TRBV24-1|-|-
TGTGCCACCAGTGATGGGGATCGGTACACTGAAGCTTTCTTT
CATSDGDRYTEAFF
>TRBJ1-2|TRBV12-3/TRBV12-4|-|-
TGTGCCAGCAGTTTAGAAGCCACCTTTAACTATGGCTACACCTTC
CASSLEATFNYGYTF
>TRBJ1-5|TRBV12-3/TRBV12-4|-|TRBD1
TGTGCCAGCAGCGTCGGGACAGGGGGCCTCAATCAGCCCCAGCATTTT
CASSVGTGGLNQPQHF
>TRBJ2-5|TRBV5-6|-|-
TGTGCCAGCAGCTTGGAGACGAGCCGAAGGGAGACCCAGTACTTC
CASSLETSRRETQYF
>TRBJ1-1|TRBV20-1|-|TRBD1
TGCAGCCAACCCGGACAGGGGACTGAAGCTTTCTTT
CSQPGQGTEAFF
>TRBJ2-1|TRBV12-3/TRBV12-4|-|TRBD2
TGTGCCAGCATTCCCATAGCGGGAGTCCGCTACAATGAGCAGTTCTTC
CASIPIAGVRYNEQFF
>TRBJ2-1|TRBV25-1|-|-
TGTGCCAGCAGTGAATATCCGGTAGGTGAGCAGTTCTTC
CASSEYPVGEQFF
>TRBJ2-5|TRBV5-1|-|-
TGCGCCAGCAGCTTAGGGCCGAGGGGGGGGCAAGAGACCCAGTACTTC
CASSLGPRGGQETQYF
>TRBJ2-7|TRBV10-3|many|-
TGTGCCATCAGCCGCTCGGACGAGCAGTACTTC
CAISRSDEQYF
>TRBJ2-3|TRBV20-1|few|TRBD2
TGCAGTGCTGCGGGACTAGCGGGAGTTGCAGATACGCAGTATTTT
CSAAGLAGVADTQYF
>TRBJ2-6|TRBV5-1|many|-
TGCGCCAGCAGCTTGGACGGATCTGGGGCCAACGTCCTGACTTTC
CASSLDGSGANVLTF
>TRBJ2-7|TRBV5-1|-|TRBD1
TGCGCCAGCAGCTGGGGGACAGGCCTGTACGAGCAGTACTTC
CASSWGTGLYEQYF
>TRBJ2-6|TRBV18|few|TRBD1
TGTGCCAGCTCACCTCTAACAGGGGGCCCCAGCTCTGGGGCCAACGTCCTGACTTTC
CASSPLTGGPSSGANVLTF